The clone carrying this TCR beta chain was picked up a small number of times. The data derive from a study of OX40 agonist ivuxolimab in advanced cancers. Study as a whole: The treatment was a fully human IgG2 OX40 agonist, ivuxolimab. Dose-escalation patients were diagnosed with hepatocellular carcinoma, melanoma, renal cell cancer or head and neck cancer. A male proportion of under 90% was recorded, with mean age roughly 62 years and range about 23 to 80.

This CDR3 is 12 amino acids long. CDR1 and CDR2 from the germline V gene are WNHNN and SYGVQD (reference sequence). Trimming removed 3 bases at V and 5 bases at J, with 7 bases between. A history of autoimmune disease or systemic immunosuppression excluded patients. Profiling relied on immunoSEQ multiplex PCR, and the TCRdb table lists in-frame clones only, not all of them. The sample has some 60,000 clones, roughly 87% seen once. The clonotype originates from an adult with an advanced solid tumor such as melanoma, head and neck, liver or kidney cancer. The sample consisted of CD4+ or CD8+ T cells sorted from blood, taken in a trial of the OX40 agonist ivuxolimab. The chain carries TRBV10-1 and TRBJ1-2, with unresolved D. The CDR3 region has the DNA TGCGCCAGCAGTGAAGGATCTTATGGCTACACCTTC. This gives the protein CASSEGSYGYTF.